The 28 T cell receptor beta chains reported below all come from one sample, sequenced in a study of Graves' ophthalmopathy and Graves' hyperthyroidism. Amplification from RNA transcripts yielded the TCR beta CDR3 regions. First-round RT-PCR employed HTBI primers, with a second-round multiplex PCR after it. Each CDR3 protein is one row after TCRdb ran MiXCR on the multiplex PCR reads. The sample has roughly 610,000 distinct CDR3 sequences, approximately 22% seen once. Input material: peripheral blood. These receptors were obtained from a woman younger than 30 with stable Graves' hyperthyroidism. Some clones in this sample may be carry-over from other donors' samples.

The chain is built from TRBV12-3 or TRBV12-4 and TRBJ1-2, with 7 bases fitting TRBD1. J lost 2 bases, V lost 2 bases, and 14 bases had no gene match. The CDR3 is 18 residues long. CDR3 nucleotides: TGTGCCAGCAGTTTAACAATGTGGAGACAGGGAACCAACTATGGCTACACCTTC. Translated: CASSLTMWRQGTNYGYTF.

This clonotype was counted many times. This chain joins TRBV20-1 and TRBJ1-1; D is unclear. The CDR3 has 15 residues. V lost 3 bases and J 1 base, leaving 15 bases between the germline ends. Germline V CDR1 and CDR2: DFQATT, SNEGSKA (reference sequence). The CDR3 loop is CSASVREGGNTEAFF. CDR3 nucleotide sequence: TGCAGTGCTAGCGTCCGGGAAGGTGGGAACACTGAAGCTTTCTTT.

This chain uses TRBV29-1 with TRBJ2-5; 9 nucleotides line up with TRBD2. The CDR3 totals 13 residues. Germline V gene sequence: CDR1 SQVTM, CDR2 ANQGSEA. J lost 4 bases, V lost 5 bases, and 5 bases had no gene match. The CDR3 reads CSVCGRASETQYF. CDR3 bases: TGCAGCGTTTGCGGGAGGGCCTCAGAGACCCAGTACTTC.

The chain joins TRBV6-1 to TRBJ1-1, with unresolved D. V lost 4 bases and J 6 bases, leaving 12 bases between the germline ends. CDR1 is MNHNS and CDR2 is SASEGT in the germline V gene. The CDR3 is 13 amino acids. DNA of the CDR3: TGTGCCAGCAGTGTGGAGGGCTTTGCTGAAGCTTTCTTT. The encoded protein is CASSVEGFAEAFF.

This clonotype was detected many times. The chain joins TRBV20-1 to TRBJ2-7, with 7 bases aligning to TRBD2. The germline V gene has CDR1 DFQATT and CDR2 SNEGSKA (reference sequence). The CDR3 covers 14 residues. With 0 bases clipped from V and 7 bases from J, the junction kept 9 bases outside the gene matches. CDR3 DNA: TGCAGTGCTAGAGATGCGAGCGGGATTCTGGAGCAGTACTTC. Residues: CSARDASGILEQYF.

This clonotype occurred many times. The rearrangement uses TRBV12-5 and TRBJ2-2; D is undetermined. Per the germline V gene, CDR1 is LGHNT and CDR2 is FRNRAP. Trimming removed 3 bases at V and 4 bases at J, with 3 bases between. The CDR3 has 12 residues. Here the CDR3 DNA reads TGTGCTAGTGGTTTACTCACCGGGGAGCTGTTTTTT. Its protein is CASGLLTGELFF.

This clonotype was found many times. The V gene is TRBV12-3 or TRBV12-4, the J gene TRBJ1-6; D is possibly TRBD1 (6 bases). Trimming left V 0 bases short and J 9 bases short, with 15 bases between. This CDR3 contains 16 residues. The CDR3 loop is CASSLARGRGGSPLHF. CDR3 DNA: TGTGCCAGCAGTTTAGCGCGAGGCAGAGGGGGTTCACCCCTCCACTTT.

This clonotype came up many times. An end of the junction does not agree with germline; a read error may underlie this. The V and J genes are TRBV12-3 or TRBV12-4 and TRBJ2-2; D is ambiguous. The CDR3 contains 13 residues. CDR3 in amino acids: CASRLQNPGELFF. In nucleotides, the CDR3 is TGTGCCAGCAGACTACAGAACCCCGGGGAGCTGTTTTTT.

Many counts were recorded for this clonotype. The V call is TRBV28, the J call TRBJ2-5; the D gene is possibly TRBD2 (5 bases). Germline-derived CDR1 and CDR2 are MDHEN and SYDVKM. There are 15 residues in the CDR3. V was trimmed by 8 bases and J by 3 bases, leaving 19 bases between them. CDR3 sequence (DNA): TGTGCCAGCTCGGGGTATGGTCGGAATAAAGAGACCCAGTACTTC. It yields the protein CASSGYGRNKETQYF.

In its sample, this clonotype was seen a few times. A read error may account for a junction end that differs from germline. The chain has TRBV7-7 and TRBJ1-6; D is uncertain. The CDR3 length is 16 residues. CDR1 is SSHAT and CDR2 is FNYEAQ in the germline V gene (reference sequence). As DNA, the CDR3 is TGTGCTAGCAGACTGGGCGGGAGAACCTATAATTCACCCCTCCACTTT. Translated, it gives CASRLGGRTYNSPLHF.

This clonotype was picked up many times. The rearrangement links TRBV3-1 to TRBJ1-5; D remains unclear. In germline, CDR1 is LGHDT, CDR2 YNNKEL (reference sequence). The V end lost 2 bases, the J end lost 5 bases, and 7 bases lay between the germline ends. The CDR3 totals 13 residues. In DNA form, the CDR3 reads TGTGCCAGCAGCCAAATGACGGATCAGCCCCAGCATTTT. This sequence encodes CASSQMTDQPQHF.

This clonotype was counted between two and nine times. The genes are TRBV30 and TRBJ1-1, with D maybe TRBD1 (5 bases). CDR1 is GTSNPN and CDR2 is SVGIG in the germline V gene (reference sequence). V lost 0 bases, J lost 8 bases, and 10 bases lay in between. The CDR3 is 12 amino acids. DNA for the CDR3: TGTGCCTGGAGTGTTTTGGGGGGAGAAGCTTTCTTT. Translated, it gives CAWSVLGGEAFF. The complete variable domain, with remaining parts taken from reference TRBV30 and TRBJ1-1, reads SQTIHQWPATLVQPVGSPLSLECTVEGTSNPNLYWYRQAAGRGLQLLFYSVGIGQISSEVPQNLSASRPQDRQFILSSKKLLLSDSGFYLCAWSVLGGEAFFGQGTRLTVV.

V usage is TRBV12-3 or TRBV12-4 and J usage is TRBJ1-1, with D possibly matching TRBD1 (5 bases). The CDR3 totals 14 residues. Trimming left V 5 bases short and J 4 bases short, with 14 bases between. The CDR3 DNA is TGTGCCAGCAGTCCGAGTCTGGGGGGCACTGAAGCTTTCTTT. The encoded protein is CASSPSLGGTEAFF.

The rearrangement uses TRBV12-3 or TRBV12-4 and TRBJ2-7; D gene uncertain. The CDR3 consists of 13 residues. V was pared by 3 bases and J by 3 bases, with 9 bases between. CDR3 sequence: CASSLNTVYEQYF. The CDR3 coding sequence is TGTGCCAGCAGTTTGAACACCGTCTACGAGCAGTACTTC.

This clonotype was counted only a few times. CDR3 DNA: TGTGCCAGTAGTATAGTAATTGATGTTGAAGAGACCCAGTACTTC. Its translation: CASSIVIDVEETQYF. The rearrangement uses TRBV19 and TRBJ2-5, with no clear D. V was trimmed by 1 base and J by 3 bases, leaving 12 bases between them. Germline V gene lookup returns CDR1 LNHDA and CDR2 SQIVND (reference sequence). The CDR3 is 15 amino acids.

This clonotype was detected only once. V is TRBV5-1 and J is TRBJ2-7; a possible D gene is TRBD2 (5 bases). CDR1 and CDR2 (germline): SGHRS, YFSETQ. Trimming pared 4 bases from V and 2 bases from J, leaving 13 bases between. CDR3 length equals 14 residues. The DNA for the CDR3 is TGCGCCAGCAGCCCGGAGGCATTAACCTACGAGCAGTACTTC. Translating gives CASSPEALTYEQYF.

Many counts were recorded for this clonotype. CDR3 nucleotides: TGCGCCAGCAGCTTGGGCGAACAACAAGGAAACACCATATATTTT. Translated, it gives CASSLGEQQGNTIYF. V gene TRBV5-1 combines with J gene TRBJ1-3, with D unclear. This CDR3 region has 15 residues. Germline V gene lookup returns CDR1 SGHRS and CDR2 YFSETQ. V lost 0 bases, J lost 4 bases, and 11 bases lay in between.

In this sample, this clonotype turned up many times. The chain carries TRBV12-3 or TRBV12-4 and TRBJ1-2; TRBD1 aligns across 7 bases. The CDR3 runs 13 residues. Trimming cost V 6 bases and J 4 bases; bases outside gene matches: 5. CDR3 sequence reads: CASSPDRVYGYTF. The CDR3 DNA follows: TGTGCCAGCAGCCCCGACAGGGTCTATGGCTACACCTTC.

CDR3 loop: CASSSLLAEAFF. In nucleotides, the CDR3 is TGTGCCAGCAGTTCCTTACTCGCTGAAGCTTTCTTT. The chain carries TRBV12-3 or TRBV12-4 and TRBJ1-1; D is undetermined. V was pared by 4 bases and J by 6 bases, with 9 bases between. The CDR3 runs 12 residues.

The V and J genes are TRBV20-1 and TRBJ2-7; weak D call: TRBD2 (6 bases). This CDR3 is 15 amino acids long. CDR1 is DFQATT and CDR2 is SNEGSKA in the germline V gene (reference sequence). Trimming removed 0 bases at V and 3 bases at J, with 15 bases between. CDR3 coding DNA: TGCAGTGCTAGAGATACGGGAGTCTTAGACTACGAGCAGTACTTC. Its protein product is CSARDTGVLDYEQYF.

This clonotype was counted many times. The CDR3 sequence is CASRLDGRANQPQHF. Here the CDR3 DNA reads TGTGCCAGCAGACTGGACGGTCGGGCCAATCAGCCCCAGCATTTT. The rearrangement uses TRBV6-5 and TRBJ1-5; D unresolved. Germline assignment: CDR1 MNHEY and CDR2 SVGAGI. There are 15 residues in the CDR3. V lost 6 bases, J lost 3 bases, and 15 bases lay in between.

This clonotype was counted at least ten times. The V and J genes are TRBV18 and TRBJ2-7; 9 nucleotides align to TRBD1. This CDR3 comprises 15 residues. Germline V gene lookup returns CDR1 KGHSH and CDR2 LQKENI. J gave up 5 bases and V 0 bases, and 5 bases lay outside the gene matches. CDR3 bases: TGTGCCAGCTCACCACCCGGGACAGGGCCCCACGAGCAGTACTTC. This codes for CASSPPGTGPHEQYF.

The table lists this clonotype with many counts. The chain has TRBV15 and TRBJ2-7, with D tentatively TRBD2 (6 bases). V was pared by 0 bases and J by 2 bases, with 11 bases between. Germline loops: CDR1 LNHNV, CDR2 YYDKDF (reference sequence). There are 15 residues in the CDR3. The CDR3 here is CATSRDRSGAYEQYF. The CDR3 coding sequence is TGTGCCACCAGCAGAGATCGTAGCGGAGCCTACGAGCAGTACTTC.

This clonotype was seen ten or more times. The J gene is TRBJ1-1, the V gene TRBV30; D unclear. The germline gives CDR1 GTSNPN, CDR2 SVGIG (reference sequence). The CDR3 length is 13 residues. Trimming stripped 2 bases from V and 1 base from J, with 8 bases between. In DNA, the CDR3 is TGTGCCTGGAGTTTTATCGCGAACACTGAAGCTTTCTTT. Protein: CAWSFIANTEAFF.

The chain is built from TRBV6-1 and TRBJ1-2; no clear D gene. V lost 5 bases, J lost 6 bases, and 16 bases lay in between. The CDR3 loop spans 14 amino acids. Germline V gene lookup returns CDR1 MNHNS and CDR2 SASEGT. The CDR3 is CASSPAPGWDGYTF. The CDR3 nucleotides read TGTGCCAGCAGTCCGGCGCCGGGATGGGATGGCTACACCTTC.

This clonotype occurred a few times. The chain recombines TRBV13 with TRBJ2-7; D not certain. This CDR3 contains 14 residues. Germline CDR1 is PRHDT and CDR2 is FYEKMQ (reference sequence). Trimming removed 0 bases at V and 2 bases at J, with 8 bases between. The CDR3 here is CASSLGGAPYEQYF. The DNA for the CDR3 is TGTGCCAGCAGCTTAGGCGGCGCACCCTACGAGCAGTACTTC.

This clonotype was detected ten times or more. The chain employs TRBV12-3 or TRBV12-4 and TRBJ2-2; D might be TRBD2 (5 bases). The CDR3 has 13 residues. V lost 2 bases and J 6 bases, leaving 7 bases between the germline ends. CDR3 sequence (DNA): TGTGCCAGCAGTTTAACTAGGGCCGGGGAGCTGTTTTTT. Translating it yields CASSLTRAGELFF.

This clonotype was found many times. V usage is TRBV20-1 and J usage is TRBJ1-1; D gene unclear. Per the germline V gene, CDR1 is DFQATT and CDR2 is SNEGSKA (reference sequence). CDR3 length: 11 amino acids. Trimming removed 6 bases at V and 4 bases at J, with 9 bases between. The CDR3 bases are TGCAGTGCGGCCCGGCGCACTGAAGCTTTCTTT. It is translated as CSAARRTEAFF.